Each of the 31 T cell receptor beta chains below was sequenced from the same sample in a study of beta chain features in type 1 diabetes. The entirety of the isolated RNA underwent reverse transcription, so expressed TCRB transcripts were sequenced. This table comes from immunoSEQ multiplex PCR, and its TCRdb copy is limited to in-frame clones, with some not included. Here the sample spans around 110,000 clones, about 15% being singletons. Regarding the study as a whole: There was a moderate but significant shortening of TCRB CDR3s in all four CD4+ subsets of Type 1 diabetes patients.

No antigen has been identified for these receptors. Sequencing was performed on central memory CD4+ T cells from blood. The receptor set was obtained from a man under 40 with type 1 diabetes.

V gene TRBV7-9 combines with J gene TRBJ2-2; D is possibly TRBD1 (6 bases). The CDR3 totals 14 residues. The germline V gene has CDR1 SEHNR and CDR2 FQNEAQ (reference sequence). Trimming pared 5 bases from V and 2 bases from J, leaving 9 bases between. The CDR3 DNA follows: TGTGCCAGCAGCAGGACAGACAACACCGGGGAGCTGTTTTTT. Its protein product is CASSRTDNTGELFF.

This sequence joins TRBV13 and TRBJ1-2; 8 nucleotides align to TRBD1. CDR1 PRHDT and CDR2 FYEKMQ come from the germline V gene (reference sequence). With 5 bases clipped from V and 4 bases from J, the junction kept 9 bases outside the gene matches. There are 15 residues in the CDR3. The CDR3 spells CASSTGGRFPYGYTF. The CDR3 DNA follows: TGTGCCAGCAGCACAGGGGGGCGCTTCCCCTATGGCTACACCTTC.

This clone turned up a few times. The chain has TRBV21-1 and TRBJ2-5; the D call of TRBD1 is as the table states it, not checked on the DNA. TRBV21-1 is labeled a pseudogene. The CDR3 sequence is 17 residues long. The CDR3 reads CASSKAVGQKGQETQYF. The DNA for the CDR3 is TGTGCCAGCAGCAAAGCGGTTGGACAGAAAGGACAAGAGACCCAGTACTTC.

This clone occurred a few times. This rearrangement joins TRBV5-1 to TRBJ2-3; 8 nucleotides agree with TRBD2. CDR1 and CDR2 from the germline V gene are SGHRS and YFSETQ. This CDR3 contains 15 residues. J was trimmed by 4 bases and V by 4 bases; bases with no gene match: 8. The CDR3 DNA reads TGCGCCAGCAGCCCGGGGACTAGTTTCCCAGATACGCAGTATTTT. It is translated as CASSPGTSFPDTQYF.

This clone has just a few counts. The sample holds other DNA sequences that translate to the same CDR3. The rearrangement links TRBV10-3 to TRBJ2-3; 13 bases match TRBD2. The CDR3 sequence is 14 residues long. V was clipped by 10 bases and J by 3 bases; unmatched bases: 4. Germline lookup yields CDR1 ENHRY and CDR2 SYGVKD. The DNA for the CDR3 is TGTGCCACCTCGACTAGCGGGGGGACAGATACGCAGTATTTT. It is translated as CATSTSGGTDTQYF.

At least ten counts were recorded for this clone. The rearrangement links TRBV28 to TRBJ2-4; 8 bases line up with TRBD1. This CDR3 has 18 residues. J gave up 5 bases and V 5 bases, and 17 bases lay outside the gene matches. Germline V CDR1 and CDR2: MDHEN, SYDVKM. DNA of the CDR3: TGTGCCAGCAGTCTTCCAGGGGGCTTGACGGGTTGGGAAAACATTCAGTACTTC. Translating gives CASSLPGGLTGWENIQYF. Full variable domain (missing parts from reference TRBV28 and TRBJ2-4): DVKVTQSSRYLVKRTGEKVFLECVQDMDHENMFWYRQDPGLGLRLIYFSYDVKMKEKGDIPEGYSVSREKKERFSLILESASTNQTSMYLCASSLPGGLTGWENIQYFGAGTRLSVL.

This clone was detected a few times. This is likely an artifact of a read error, given a far larger clone one base away. Other nucleotide sequences from this sample produce the same CDR3. The DNA for the CDR3 is TGTGCCAGCAGCCTGGGACAAACCGACGCCACTGAAGCGTTCTTT. It yields the protein CASSLGQTDATEAFF. The J gene is TRBJ1-1, the V gene TRBV11-2; possibly TRBD1 for D (6 bases). This CDR3 has 15 amino acids. Germline V gene lookup returns CDR1 SGHAT and CDR2 FQNNGV.

In this sample, this clone turned up a few times. The chain is built from TRBV25-1 and TRBJ2-7; D gene uncertain. The V end was cut by 3 bases, the J end by 2 bases, with 5 bases between. In germline, CDR1 is MGHDK, CDR2 SYGVNS. The CDR3 contains 12 residues. As DNA, the CDR3 is TGTGCCAGCAGTGACCAGACCTACGAGCAGTACTTC. Protein: CASSDQTYEQYF.

The rearrangement links TRBV6-6 to TRBJ2-7, with 7 bases identical to TRBD1. The CDR3 has 12 amino acids. CDR1 MNHNY and CDR2 SVGAGI come from the germline V gene (reference sequence). With V trimmed by 6 bases and J by 5 bases, 4 bases remained unmatched. CDR3 DNA: TGTGCCAGCAGCCCGACAGGGCACGAGCAGTACTTC. It codes for CASSPTGHEQYF.

A few counts support this clone. V usage is TRBV29-1 and J usage is TRBJ2-1; 11 nucleotides match TRBD2. The junction had 7 bases not matched to a gene; V was cut back by 2 bases and J by 7 bases. This CDR3 spans 15 amino acids. Germline CDR1 SQVTM, CDR2 ANQGSEA. CDR3 sequence: CSVESGSSGGNEQFF. CDR3 bases: TGCAGCGTTGAAAGTGGTTCTAGCGGGGGGAATGAGCAGTTCTTC.

Turning to this clone: A far larger clone is only one base removed, so a read error is likely. V gene TRBV6-5 combines with J gene TRBJ1-5; D gene unclear. The ends were cut back, 10 bases at V and 0 bases at J, with 16 bases in the middle. Germline-derived CDR1 and CDR2 are MNHEY and SVGAGI. This CDR3 is built from 15 residues. This CDR3 is CAIRRGSTSNQPQHF. CDR3 nucleotide sequence: TGTGCCATCAGACGAGGTTCTACTAGCAATCAGCCCCAGCATTTT.

Details on this clone: The same CDR3 can be traced to other DNA sequences in this sample. The V gene is TRBV2, the J gene TRBJ2-2; D call uncertain. The ends were cut back, 6 bases at V and 3 bases at J, with 2 bases in the middle. Germline V gene lookup returns CDR1 SNHLY and CDR2 FYNNEI. The CDR3 spans 11 residues. CDR3 sequence reads: CASRYTGELFF. For the CDR3, the DNA is TGTGCCAGCAGATACACCGGGGAGCTGTTTTTT.

In the case of this clone: A far larger clone is a single base away, which makes a read error likely. This chain connects TRBV5-4 to TRBJ2-3; 14 positions match TRBD2. CDR1 is SGHNT, CDR2 YYREEE, per germline (reference sequence). CDR3 size: 17 residues. The DNA for the CDR3 is TGTGCCCGCAGCAGGCGACTAGCGGGGGGGCCAACAGATACGCAGTATTTT. Translating gives CARSRRLAGGPTDTQYF.

This clone was counted only a few times. This rearrangement joins TRBV7-9 to TRBJ1-1; no definite D call. V was shortened by 5 bases and J by 1 base, with 17 bases between the two germline ends. Germline CDR1 is SEHNR and CDR2 is FQNEAQ (reference sequence). The CDR3 is 16 residues long. The CDR3 sequence: CASSPTQGRSNTEAFF. The CDR3 DNA reads as TGTGCCAGCAGCCCTACACAAGGGCGCTCGAACACTGAAGCTTTCTTT. Based on the CDR3 plus reference TRBV7-9 and TRBJ1-1, the full variable domain is DTGVSQNPRHKITKRGQNVTFRCDPISEHNRLYWYRQTLGQGPEFLTYFQNEAQLEKSRLLSDRFSAERPKGSFSTLEIQRTEQGDSAMYLCASSPTQGRSNTEAFFGQGTRLTVV.

V gene TRBV7-2 combines with J gene TRBJ2-1, with D possibly being TRBD1 (6 bases). Germline CDR1 reads SGHTA; CDR2 reads FQGNSA. CDR3 size: 12 residues. The V end lost 1 base, the J end lost 10 bases, and 8 bases lay between the germline ends. The CDR3 region is CASSLVGGEQFF. The CDR3 DNA is TGTGCCAGCAGCTTAGTAGGGGGAGAGCAGTTCTTC.

This clone was seen only a few times. The chain uses TRBV7-9 and TRBJ2-7; possibly TRBD2 for D (6 bases). The CDR3 extends over 14 amino acids. Germline V gives CDR1 SEHNR, CDR2 FQNEAQ (reference sequence). V shed 3 bases and J shed 4 bases, with 13 bases lying between them. CDR3 in DNA: TGTGCCAGCAGCTTCACTAGCTTCAATTACGAGCAGTACTTC. Its translation is CASSFTSFNYEQYF.

The V call is TRBV9, the J call TRBJ2-2; D is perhaps TRBD1 (5 bases). CDR1 and CDR2 (germline): SGDLS, YYNGEE. The CDR3 totals 13 residues. Trimming pared 1 base from V and 6 bases from J, leaving 7 bases between. The CDR3 bases are TGTGCCAGCAGCGTATTACAGGCCGGGGAGCTGTTTTTT. Protein sequence: CASSVLQAGELFF.

CDR3: CASRGRANTGELFF. In nucleotides, the CDR3 is TGTGCCAGCCGTGGGAGAGCGAACACCGGGGAGCTGTTTTTT. The chain joins TRBV6-1 to TRBJ2-2; the D gene is possibly TRBD2 (5 bases). V was trimmed by 8 bases and J by 0 bases, leaving 10 bases between them. Per the germline V gene, CDR1 is MNHNS and CDR2 is SASEGT. The CDR3 runs to 14 residues.

V usage is TRBV6-5 and J usage is TRBJ1-4, with D possibly TRBD1 on 6 matching bases. The CDR3 is 15 amino acids. The V end was cut by 6 bases, the J end by 6 bases, with 17 bases between. Germline CDR1 reads MNHEY; CDR2 reads SVGAGI. The CDR3 reads CASSPQGKRDEKLFF. The DNA of the CDR3 is TGTGCCAGCAGCCCCCAGGGGAAACGGGATGAAAAACTGTTTTTT.

The chain combines TRBV30 with TRBJ1-6; D unresolved. V gave up 5 bases and J gave up 7 bases, with 12 bases separating them. The CDR3 spans 13 residues. The germline CDR1 and CDR2 sequences are GTSNPN and SVGIG (reference sequence). CDR3 in DNA: TGTGCCTGGGGCGCAGTAGCAAATTCACCCCTCCACTTT. Amino acid sequence: CAWGAVANSPLHF.

This clone was observed a handful of times. Relative to the germline gene, one junction end is altered; a read error may explain this. This chain links TRBV7-7 with TRBJ2-2; D call uncertain. Germline V gene lookup returns CDR1 SSHAT and CDR2 FNYEAQ (reference sequence). The CDR3 is made up of 15 amino acids. The CDR3 sequence is CASSPGRINTGELFF. The CDR3 DNA is TGTGCTAGCAGTCCCGGACGGATCAACACCGGGGAGCTGTTTTTT.

This clone showed up just a few times. This sequence joins TRBV10-3 and TRBJ2-7; 7 bases are a match to TRBD1. The ends lost 3 bases at V and 3 bases at J; junction bases unmatched: 5. The CDR3 contains 14 residues. From germline, CDR1 is ENHRY and CDR2 SYGVKD. Here the CDR3 reads CAISDRGQSYEQYF. The CDR3 DNA is TGTGCCATCAGTGACCGGGGACAGAGCTACGAGCAGTACTTC.

This clone was detected a few times. The rearrangement uses TRBV25-1 and TRBJ1-2, with D uncertain. Trimming stripped 2 bases from V and 2 bases from J, with 9 bases between. Germline V gives CDR1 MGHDK, CDR2 SYGVNS. The CDR3 is made up of 14 amino acids. In DNA form, the CDR3 reads TGTGCCAGCAGTGAAGGAGGCGGAAACTATGGCTACACCTTC. This codes for CASSEGGGNYGYTF.

This chain joins TRBV4-3 and TRBJ2-5; D unclear. Germline V CDR1 and CDR2: LGHNA, YSLEER. This CDR3 region has 12 residues. Trimming shortened V by 6 bases and J by 5 bases, and 10 bases separated the two germline ends. CDR3 DNA sequence: TGCGCCAGCAGTCGTAAGAGGGAGACCCAGTACTTC. Its translation: CASSRKRETQYF.

This chain's CDR3 is CASSVVGSAENIQYF. The CDR3 nucleotides are TGTGCCAGCAGCGTAGTAGGTTCGGCTGAAAACATTCAGTACTTC. J is TRBJ2-4 and V is TRBV9; no reliable D call. This CDR3 region has 15 residues. V was cut by 0 bases and J by 5 bases, with 12 bases left in between. Germline CDR1 reads SGDLS; CDR2 reads YYNGEE.

The chain uses TRBV28 and TRBJ2-7, with D possibly TRBD1 on 6 matching bases. Germline V CDR1 and CDR2: MDHEN, SYDVKM. V was shortened by 7 bases and J by 5 bases, with 12 bases between the two germline ends. The CDR3 covers 12 residues. Written as DNA, the CDR3 is TGTGCCAGCACCTCAGGGGTCCACGAGCAGTACTTC. Amino acids: CASTSGVHEQYF.

This clone was detected many times. This CDR3 is also generated by other DNA sequences in the sample. The J gene is TRBJ1-6, the V gene TRBV30, with D unclear. V was clipped by 0 bases and J by 7 bases, with 13 bases between them. There are 15 residues in the CDR3. Germline V gene sequence: CDR1 GTSNPN, CDR2 SVGIG (reference sequence). The CDR3, as DNA: TGTGCCTGGAGTGTACCCCCAGGCTACAATTCACCCCTCCACTTT. It codes for CAWSVPPGYNSPLHF.

This clone came up a few times. The rearrangement uses TRBV7-2 and TRBJ1-4; 7 bases map to TRBD1. Germline lookup yields CDR1 SGHTA and CDR2 FQGNSA. CDR3 length: 16 residues. Trimming took 0 bases from V and 4 from J; bases not matched to a gene: 5. CDR3 sequence: CASSLALAGGNEKLFF. The CDR3 nucleotides are TGTGCCAGCAGCTTAGCGTTGGCAGGGGGTAATGAAAAACTGTTTTTT.

As for this clone: This specimen includes other DNA sequences encoding the same CDR3. The CDR3 protein is CSVEGSYNEQFF. CDR3 bases: TGCAGCGTGGAGGGCTCCTACAATGAGCAGTTCTTC. The rearrangement links TRBV29-1 to TRBJ2-1, with D maybe TRBD2 (6 bases). Trimming cost V 6 bases and J 0 bases, with 6 bases left between them. Germline V gene lookup returns CDR1 SQVTM and CDR2 ANQGSEA. The CDR3 loop spans 12 amino acids.

The V call is TRBV19, the J call TRBJ2-2; 8 bases fit TRBD2. The CDR3 spans 17 residues. V trimming: 3 bases; J trimming: 5 bases; junction bases outside the gene matches: 11. In germline, CDR1 is LNHDA, CDR2 SQIVND (reference sequence). CDR3 amino acids: CASSIGMGASGTGELFF. The CDR3 DNA is TGTGCCAGTAGTATCGGTATGGGGGCTAGCGGGACCGGGGAGCTGTTTTTT.

This clone came up a few times. The rearrangement uses TRBV7-2 and TRBJ2-4, with D possibly TRBD2 on 6 matching bases. The CDR3 totals 17 residues. V lost 1 base and J 0 bases, leaving 13 bases between the germline ends. Germline CDR1 and CDR2: SGHTA and FQGNSA. The CDR3 loop is CASSLDRDFLAKNIQYF. The CDR3 DNA sequence: TGTGCCAGCAGCTTAGATAGGGACTTTCTAGCCAAAAACATTCAGTACTTC.